This is a list of T cell receptor beta chains from one sample in a study of spatial heterogeneity in lung cancer. TCRdb recomputed calls from the 5' RACE reads with MiXCR, one row per CDR3 protein. The table shows about 120,000 distinct CDR3 sequences, with roughly a tenth occurring only once. Sequenced here: PBMCs, sampled at follow-up. These receptors all stem from a female donor with early-stage non-small cell lung cancer. The CDR3 runs from the conserved cysteine through the conserved F or W. The D gene is left open where the match is weak. Not all rows give a size; the values are once, few, many and, for expanded clones, a class.

TRBV29-1	TRBJ1-3	few	-	CSVRHVSGNTIYF	TGCAGCGTTAGACACGTCTCTGGAAACACCATATATTTT
TRBV20-1	TRBJ1-1	many	-	CSARDQNFEAFF	TGCAGTGCTAGAGATCAGAACTTTGAAGCTTTCTTT
TRBV11-3	TRBJ2-1	few	-	CASSLLLDEQFF	TGTGCCAGCAGCTTACTTCTGGATGAGCAGTTCTTC
TRBV5-1	TRBJ1-4	-	-	CASSLSGSSEKLFF	TGCGCCAGCAGCTTGTCAGGGTCTAGTGAAAAACTGTTTTTT
TRBV29-1	TRBJ1-1	few	-	CSVTRDLNTEAFF	TGCAGCGTTACCAGGGATTTGAACACTGAAGCTTTCTTT
TRBV7-9	TRBJ2-1	few	TRBD2	CASSSVPSLAGVHEQFF	TGTGCCAGCAGCTCTGTGCCAAGCCTAGCGGGAGTTCATGAGCAGTTCTTC
TRBV29-1	TRBJ1-2	few	-	CSSGGENGYTF	TGCAGCTCTGGAGGGGAGAATGGCTACACCTTC
TRBV24-1	TRBJ2-1	-	TRBD1	CATSEDRGGLIDEQFF	TGTGCCACCAGTGAGGACAGGGGCGGGTTGATCGATGAGCAGTTCTTC
TRBV29-1	TRBJ2-1	-	-	CSVEDSYLSSYNEQFF	TGCAGCGTTGAGGACTCCTACCTGAGCTCCTACAATGAGCAGTTCTTC
TRBV20-1	TRBJ1-5	many	TRBD1	CSARDGTVYSNQPQHF	TGCAGTGCTAGAGATGGGACAGTCTATAGCAATCAGCCCCAGCATTTT
TRBV29-1	TRBJ2-7	-	-	CSVDRAGFGEQYF	TGCAGCGTTGATCGAGCTGGCTTTGGCGAGCAGTACTTC
TRBV7-2	TRBJ1-5	many	-	CASSFTTGDQPQHF	TGTGCCAGCAGCTTCACGACTGGGGATCAGCCCCAGCATTTT
TRBV5-4	TRBJ1-4	many	-	CASSLEGRGRKLFF	TGTGCCAGCAGCTTGGAAGGTCGGGGGCGCAAGCTGTTTTTT
TRBV5-1	TRBJ2-1	few	TRBD1	CASSRDPGQTYNEQFF	TGCGCCAGCAGCAGAGACCCGGGACAGACCTACAATGAGCAGTTCTTC
TRBV4-2	TRBJ1-2	-	-	CASSQLSGYGYTF	TGTGCCAGCAGCCAACTCAGCGGGTACGGCTACACCTTC
TRBV6-2/TRBV6-3	TRBJ2-1	-	TRBD2	CASSYSSGSFHEQFF	TGTGCCAGCAGTTACTCTAGCGGGAGTTTCCATGAGCAGTTCTTC
TRBV28	TRBJ2-1	-	-	CASSLRSGSRDEQFF	TGTGCCAGCAGTTTAAGGTCAGGCTCTAGGGATGAGCAGTTCTTC
TRBV28	TRBJ2-7	few	TRBD2	CASTPVSGRMYEQYF	TGTGCCAGCACCCCGGTTAGCGGGAGGATGTACGAGCAGTACTTC
TRBV3-1	TRBJ2-5	-	-	CASSQEPKETQYF	TGTGCCAGCAGCCAAGAGCCCAAGGAGACCCAGTACTTC
TRBV6-6	TRBJ2-1	-	-	CASRTPPDNEQFF	TGTGCCAGCAGAACCCCCCCCGACAATGAGCAGTTCTTC
TRBV5-4	TRBJ2-1	-	TRBD2	CASSRTSGRIDEQFF	TGTGCCAGCAGCAGGACTAGCGGGAGAATTGATGAGCAGTTCTTC
TRBV10-3	TRBJ1-1	-	-	CATNGGQGPNTEAFF	TGTGCCACAAACGGTGGCCAGGGGCCGAACACTGAAGCTTTCTTT
TRBV12-3/TRBV12-4	TRBJ2-6	-	-	CASSLGMWSGANVLTF	TGTGCCAGCAGTTTGGGGATGTGGAGTGGGGCCAACGTCCTGACTTTC
TRBV28	TRBJ2-1	few	-	CASSSVLNEQFF	TGTGCCAGCAGTTCCGTTCTCAATGAGCAGTTCTTC
TRBV30	TRBJ1-1	-	TRBD1	CAWSTGGYVEAFF	TGTGCCTGGAGTACAGGGGGTTACGTTGAAGCTTTCTTT
TRBV9	TRBJ2-2	-	-	CASSVSGHANTGELFF	TGTGCCAGCAGCGTCTCGGGACACGCGAACACCGGGGAGCTGTTTTTT
TRBV2	TRBJ1-1	-	-	CASSEYREVTEAFF	TGTGCCAGCAGTGAATACAGGGAGGTCACTGAAGCTTTCTTT
TRBV29-1	TRBJ2-2	many	TRBD1	CSDTTKQGLVTGELFF	TGCAGCGACACTACTAAACAGGGGTTGGTCACCGGGGAGCTGTTTTTT
TRBV12-3/TRBV12-4	TRBJ2-1	few	TRBD2	CASRFGGRSDEQFF	TGTGCCAGCAGGTTCGGCGGGAGATCCGATGAGCAGTTCTTC
TRBV11-2	TRBJ2-5	many	TRBD2	CASSFGETSRQETQYF	TGTGCCAGCAGCTTCGGGGAGACTAGCCGCCAAGAGACCCAGTACTTC
TRBV12-3/TRBV12-4	TRBJ1-1	many	-	CASTDKRRNTEAFF	TGTGCCAGCACTGATAAAAGGCGGAACACTGAAGCTTTCTTT
TRBV28	TRBJ1-5	many	TRBD1	CATSTGDLSNQPQHF	TGTGCGACAAGCACAGGGGACCTTAGCAATCAGCCCCAGCATTTT
TRBV4-3	TRBJ1-1	-	-	CASSQGHWNTEAFF	TGCGCCAGCAGCCAGGGACATTGGAACACTGAAGCTTTCTTT
TRBV5-1	TRBJ2-7	few	-	CASSLVGQNYEQYF	TGCGCCAGCAGCTTGGTAGGACAGAACTACGAGCAGTACTTC
TRBV29-1	TRBJ1-1	many	-	CSVGQTNTEAFF	TGCAGCGTTGGGCAGACGAACACTGAAGCTTTCTTT
TRBV7-9	TRBJ1-4	few	-	CASSLEGAGEKLFF	TGTGCCAGCAGCTTAGAGGGAGCGGGTGAAAAACTGTTTTTT
TRBV19	TRBJ2-4	many	TRBD1	CASSTDRVDKNIQYF	TGTGCCAGTAGTACCGACAGGGTAGACAAAAACATTCAGTACTTC
TRBV4-3	TRBJ2-1	few	-	CASSQVSGDNEQFF	TGCGCCAGCAGCCAAGTTTCAGGGGACAATGAGCAGTTCTTC
TRBV11-3	TRBJ1-2	few	-	CASSLGGVVHDGYTF	TGTGCCAGCAGCTTAGGAGGAGTAGTCCACGATGGCTACACCTTC
TRBV29-1	TRBJ2-5	many	TRBD1	CSVTMDRGRVETQYF	TGCAGCGTTACCATGGACAGGGGGCGCGTGGAGACCCAGTACTTC
TRBV15	TRBJ1-6	few	-	CATSRGGGSNSPLHF	TGTGCCACCAGCAGAGGAGGGGGGAGTAATTCACCCCTCCACTTT
TRBV20-1	TRBJ1-4	-	-	CSWTDNEKLFF	TGCTCCTGGACTGACAATGAAAAACTGTTTTTT
TRBV18	TRBJ2-2	many	-	CASSRDTGELFF	TGTGCCAGCTCCAGGGATACCGGGGAGCTGTTTTTT